The next 29 T cell receptor beta chains were all read from a single sample in a study of T cell repertoires in cytomegalovirus infection. MiXCR was run by TCRdb on the reads, yielding one entry per CDR3 protein. The sample yields 480,000 or so distinct CDR3 sequences, over 9% seen once. Sequencing was done on a sample of PBMCs. The receptors originated from a human donor in good health (CMV status not recorded). Some clones in this sample may be carry-over from other donors' samples.

This clonotype came up many times. CDR3 amino acids: CASSSPRGEQFF. The CDR3 nucleotides read TGTGCCAGCAGCTCCCCTAGGGGGGAGCAGTTCTTC. This chain joins TRBV7-6 and TRBJ2-1, with D possibly matching TRBD1 (6 bases). Trimming took 4 bases from V and 10 from J, leaving 11 bases between them. The germline V gene encodes CDR1 SGHVS and CDR2 FNYEAQ. The CDR3 totals 12 residues.

There are a few counts of this clonotype. The chain has TRBV9 and TRBJ2-1; 10 bases are shared with TRBD1. Germline trimming cut 0 bases from V and 8 bases from J; bases unmatched to any gene: 8. The germline gives CDR1 SGDLS, CDR2 YYNGEE. CDR3 length: 16 residues. DNA of the CDR3: TGTGCCAGCAGCGTAGTGGGGACAGGGGCCTGGGATGAGCAGTTCTTC. This codes for CASSVVGTGAWDEQFF.

The gene calls are TRBV23-1 and TRBJ2-1; D possibly uses TRBD1 or TRBD2 (7 bases each). TRBV23-1 is placed among ORFs of uncertain function. Between the trimmed V and J ends, which lost 3 bases and 12 bases, there was a span of 15 bases. The CDR3 length is 13 residues. The CDR3 is CASSQAGDRVQFF. CDR3 sequence (DNA): TGCGCCAGCAGTCAGGCGGGAGACAGGGTGCAGTTCTTC.

This clonotype has at least ten counts. The chain recombines TRBV7-3 with TRBJ1-1; D possibly corresponds to TRBD1 (5 bases). The CDR3 is 16 residues long. The V and J ends lost 5 bases and 4 bases respectively, with 20 bases between them. Germline V gene sequence: CDR1 SGHTA, CDR2 FQGTGA. The CDR3 nucleotides read TGTGCCAGCAGCCCACAACGACAGCCCGGGGGCACTGAAGCTTTCTTT. Translated: CASSPQRQPGGTEAFF.

The genes are TRBV29-1 and TRBJ2-3, with a tentative D call TRBD2 (6 bases). Trimming took off 1 base at V and 5 bases at J, with 7 bases between the two ends. The CDR3 runs 12 residues. Germline V gives CDR1 SQVTM, CDR2 ANQGSEA. CDR3 in amino acids: CSVEGAGDTQYF. The CDR3 DNA reads as TGCAGCGTTGAAGGAGCGGGAGATACGCAGTATTTT.

This rearrangement joins TRBV28 to TRBJ2-5; unclear D gene. This CDR3 contains 12 residues. Germline V lookup: CDR1 MDHEN, CDR2 SYDVKM. V lost 7 bases, J lost 7 bases, and 13 bases lay in between. The CDR3 DNA reads as TGTGCCAGCAACCCGGCTGGACGGACCCAGTACTTC. Translated: CASNPAGRTQYF.

This clonotype was found many times. The V and J genes are TRBV27 and TRBJ2-2; D not resolved. Between the trimmed V and J ends, which lost 5 bases and 7 bases, there was a span of 8 bases. In germline, CDR1 is MNHEY, CDR2 SMNVEV (reference sequence). The length of the CDR3 is 12 residues. The CDR3 loop reads CASSHIGGELFF. In DNA, the CDR3 is TGTGCCAGCAGTCATATCGGCGGGGAGCTGTTTTTT.

Worth noting for this clonotype: Since a much larger clone is just one base distant, this may be a read error. The CDR3 region is CASTRTGEDYDYTF. CDR3 bases: TGTGCCAGCACCCGGACAGGGGAGGACTATGACTACACCTTC. This chain connects TRBV9 to TRBJ1-2, with 9 bases identical to TRBD1. The germline V gene has CDR1 SGDLS and CDR2 YYNGEE. This CDR3 is built from 14 residues.

This clonotype was recorded many times. The chain combines TRBV6-1 with TRBJ2-3; perhaps D is TRBD1 or TRBD2 (5 bases each). The CDR3 covers 16 residues. Germline V gene lookup returns CDR1 MNHNS and CDR2 SASEGT. V shed 6 bases and J shed 2 bases, with 18 bases lying between them. Written as DNA, the CDR3 is TGTGCCAGCAGCCGCGGGCAGGGTTCACACACAGATACGCAGTATTTT. It codes for CASSRGQGSHTDTQYF.

This clonotype appeared a single time. The V call is TRBV5-4, the J call TRBJ2-3; D ambiguous. CDR1 and CDR2 (germline): SGHNT, YYREEE (reference sequence). The CDR3 is made up of 15 amino acids. Trimming stripped 0 bases from V and 3 bases from J, with 11 bases between. DNA for the CDR3: TGTGCCAGCAGCTTGGACTCTGGGGAAACAGATACGCAGTATTTT. Its translation: CASSLDSGETDTQYF.

Only a few counts were recorded for this clonotype. This chain links TRBV4-2 with TRBJ2-2; no clear D. The CDR3 sequence is 15 residues long. V dropped 0 bases and J dropped 8 bases, with 13 bases sitting between them. Germline lookup yields CDR1 LGHNA and CDR2 YNFKEQ. The CDR3 DNA follows: TGTGCCAGCAGCCAAGACCTAGAATCAGTTGGGGAGCTGTTTTTT. Translating gives CASSQDLESVGELFF.

The sample holds many counts of this clonotype. J is TRBJ2-5 and V is TRBV7-2, with TRBD1 matching over 7 bases. Germline V CDR1 and CDR2: SGHTA, FQGNSA. The CDR3 runs to 14 residues. Losses at the gene ends were 5 bases for V and 8 bases for J; bases not matched to a gene: 11. The CDR3 here is CASSTGTAGGTQYF. Here the CDR3 DNA reads TGTGCCAGCAGCACCGGGACAGCTGGCGGAACCCAGTACTTC.

This clonotype was found many times. The chain couples TRBV18 to TRBJ1-5, with a weak D call TRBD1 (6 bases). Germline assignment: CDR1 KGHSH and CDR2 LQKENI. The CDR3 has 15 residues. Trimming left V 1 base short and J 4 bases short, with 11 bases between. The CDR3 here is CASSPRGAANQPQHF. The CDR3 nucleotides are TGTGCCAGCTCACCACGGGGGGCAGCGAATCAGCCCCAGCATTTT.

This clonotype was recorded at least ten times. This chain links TRBV7-7 with TRBJ1-4, with unresolved D. V dropped 2 bases and J dropped 8 bases, with 9 bases sitting between them. This CDR3 is 13 amino acids long. Per germline, CDR1 SSHAT and CDR2 FNYEAQ (reference sequence). The CDR3 DNA reads TGTGCCAGCAGCTTATCCGAGGGAGAAAAACTGTTTTTT. It encodes CASSLSEGEKLFF.

This clonotype was seen at least ten times. The chain employs TRBV10-3 and TRBJ2-7; no clear D gene. V was cut by 0 bases and J by 4 bases, with 4 bases left in between. Germline CDR1 ENHRY, CDR2 SYGVKD. The CDR3 runs 12 residues. CDR3 nucleotides: TGTGCCATCAGTGAGTCGGCTTACGAGCAGTACTTC. Its protein product is CAISESAYEQYF.

As to this clonotype: One end of the junction fails to match germline, which may point to a read error. The CDR3 DNA is TGTGCCAGCAGAGTGATGGCGGGGAGCCACTTC. Protein product: CASRVMAGSHF. This chain connects TRBV11-2 to TRBJ2-7; TRBD2 is a possible D gene (6 bases). CDR1 is SGHAT, CDR2 FQNNGV, per germline. The CDR3 loop spans 11 amino acids.

This clonotype has more than one count but fewer than ten. The V gene is TRBV20-1, the J gene TRBJ1-1, with D possibly being TRBD1 (6 bases). This CDR3 contains 14 residues. Germline V gene lookup returns CDR1 DFQATT and CDR2 SNEGSKA (reference sequence). The V end lost 0 bases, the J end lost 1 base, and 9 bases lay between the germline ends. The CDR3 here is CSARDRTANTEAFF. The CDR3 DNA sequence: TGCAGTGCTAGAGATAGGACAGCGAACACTGAAGCTTTCTTT.

This clonotype was counted ten times or more. The CDR3 is CASSPRDRFANTGELFF. CDR3 DNA: TGTGCCAGCAGTCCCAGGGACAGGTTCGCGAACACCGGGGAGCTGTTTTTT. The chain couples TRBV27 to TRBJ2-2; 8 nucleotides line up with TRBD1. CDR1 and CDR2 from the germline V gene are MNHEY and SMNVEV (reference sequence). The CDR3 consists of 17 residues. The trim removed 5 bases at V and 0 bases at J, leaving 8 bases unmatched.

CDR3 DNA: TGTGCCAGCATGGGACAGCCCAATCAGCCCCAGCATTTT. Translated: CASMGQPNQPQHF. This rearrangement joins TRBV27 to TRBJ1-5; TRBD1 agrees at 7 bases. The junction had 3 bases not matched to a gene; V was cut back by 7 bases and J by 3 bases. There are 13 residues in the CDR3. Germline V gives CDR1 MNHEY, CDR2 SMNVEV (reference sequence).

The V gene is TRBV6-6, the J gene TRBJ1-5; no firm D call. Germline CDR1 is MNHNY and CDR2 is SVGAGI (reference sequence). This CDR3 has 16 amino acids. The V gene lost 7 bases and the J gene lost 2 bases, with 18 bases spanning the gap. CDR3 in amino acids: CASTDPRINGNQPQHF. Here the CDR3 DNA reads TGTGCCAGCACCGATCCACGGATTAATGGCAATCAGCCCCAGCATTTT.

This clonotype showed up many times. The CDR3 coding sequence is TGTGCCAGCACCCGTCTGGGACAGGGTTTGGTCTATGGCTACACCTTC. Protein: CASTRLGQGLVYGYTF. The chain employs TRBV12-3 or TRBV12-4 and TRBJ1-2, with TRBD1 matching over 9 bases. J lost 4 bases, V lost 7 bases, and 13 bases had no gene match. There are 16 residues in the CDR3.

This rearrangement joins TRBV28 to TRBJ1-2, with a weak D call TRBD1 (5 bases). V lost 5 bases and J 6 bases, leaving 13 bases between the germline ends. Germline CDR1 reads MDHEN; CDR2 reads SYDVKM. The CDR3 extends over 13 amino acids. CDR3 sequence: CASSPQGINGYTF. CDR3 nucleotide sequence: TGTGCCAGCAGTCCGCAGGGAATTAATGGCTACACCTTC.

The chain employs TRBV5-6 and TRBJ2-1; TRBD2 aligns across 11 bases. With V trimmed by 1 base and J by 8 bases, 8 bases remained unmatched. The CDR3 contains 16 residues. The germline V gene encodes CDR1 SGHDT and CDR2 YYEEEE. The CDR3 DNA is TGTGCCAGCAGCTTGAGACTAGCGGGGTCTTTGGATGAGCAGTTCTTC. This gives the protein CASSLRLAGSLDEQFF.

The chain couples TRBV20-1 to TRBJ1-5, with TRBD1 as a possible D gene (5 bases). With 3 bases removed from V and 4 bases from J, the gap between germline ends came to 10 bases. CDR3 length: 13 amino acids. Germline lookup yields CDR1 DFQATT and CDR2 SNEGSKA (reference sequence). In nucleotides, the CDR3 is TGCAGTGCTAGGGGGGGGACGAATCAGCCCCAGCATTTT. It translates to CSARGGTNQPQHF.

This clonotype was seen only a few times. The gene calls are TRBV5-6 and TRBJ2-1; 8 positions agree with TRBD2. Germline loops: CDR1 SGHDT, CDR2 YYEEEE. Unmatched junction bases numbered 12, after V lost 2 bases and J lost 2 bases. The CDR3 contains 18 residues. In DNA form, the CDR3 reads TGTGCCAGCAGCTTTCAGGGTTATGGACTAGCAACCTACAATGAGCAGTTCTTC. Its translation is CASSFQGYGLATYNEQFF. The whole variable domain, filled in from reference TRBV5-6 and TRBJ2-1, reads DAGVTQSPTHLIKTRGQQVTLRCSPKSGHDTVSWYQQALGQGPQFIFQYYEEEERQRGNFPDRFSGHQFPNYSSELNVNALLLGDSALYLCASSFQGYGLATYNEQFFGPGTRLTVL.

This clonotype was seen many times. The chain employs TRBV28 and TRBJ1-2, with D maybe TRBD1 (5 bases). CDR1 MDHEN and CDR2 SYDVKM come from the germline V gene. Trimming removed 10 bases at V and 3 bases at J, with 21 bases between. This CDR3 is built from 15 residues. CDR3 protein: CATTGRTMPYYGYTF. The CDR3 nucleotides are TGTGCCACCACGGGACGGACTATGCCCTACTATGGCTACACCTTC.

This clonotype was observed at least ten times. Here the CDR3 reads CASSGQSGEKLFF. The DNA of the CDR3 is TGTGCCAGTAGCGGACAATCGGGAGAAAAACTGTTTTTT. The rearrangement joins TRBV19 to TRBJ1-4, with D possibly TRBD1 on 5 matching bases. This CDR3 has 13 residues. CDR1 and CDR2 (germline): LNHDA, SQIVND (reference sequence). Trimming shortened V by 6 bases and J by 8 bases, and 13 bases separated the two germline ends.

There are many counts of this clonotype. The chain links TRBV7-8 to TRBJ2-1, with D perhaps matching TRBD1 (7 bases). V shed 4 bases and J shed 0 bases, with 19 bases lying between them. CDR3 length: 18 residues. Per the germline V gene, CDR1 is SGHVS and CDR2 is FQNEAQ. In DNA, the CDR3 is TGTGCCAGCAGCTCGACCCTATCAGGGGGGAGCTCCTACAATGAGCAGTTCTTC. Its protein is CASSSTLSGGSSYNEQFF.

In its sample, this clonotype was seen many times. The chain joins TRBV27 to TRBJ1-1; D may be TRBD1 (5 bases). The CDR3 spans 16 residues. Germline V gene lookup returns CDR1 MNHEY and CDR2 SMNVEV (reference sequence). Trimming removed 5 bases at V and 2 bases at J, with 18 bases between. CDR3 loop: CASSPPRAGKNTEAFF. CDR3 coding DNA: TGTGCCAGCAGTCCCCCCCGGGCAGGGAAAAACACTGAAGCTTTCTTT.